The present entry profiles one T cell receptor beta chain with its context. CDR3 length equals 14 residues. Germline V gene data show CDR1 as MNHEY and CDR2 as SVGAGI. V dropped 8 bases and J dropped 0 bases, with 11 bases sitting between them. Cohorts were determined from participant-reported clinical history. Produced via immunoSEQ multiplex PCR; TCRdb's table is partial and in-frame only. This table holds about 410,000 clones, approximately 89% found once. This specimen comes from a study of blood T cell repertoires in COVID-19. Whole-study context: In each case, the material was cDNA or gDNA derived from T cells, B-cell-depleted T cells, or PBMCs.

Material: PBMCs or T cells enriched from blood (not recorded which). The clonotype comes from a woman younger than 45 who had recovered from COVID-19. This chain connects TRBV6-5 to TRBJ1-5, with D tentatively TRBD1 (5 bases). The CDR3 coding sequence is TGTGCCAGCTGCGTCAGGGTTAGCAATCAGCCCCAGCATTTT. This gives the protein CASCVRVSNQPQHF.